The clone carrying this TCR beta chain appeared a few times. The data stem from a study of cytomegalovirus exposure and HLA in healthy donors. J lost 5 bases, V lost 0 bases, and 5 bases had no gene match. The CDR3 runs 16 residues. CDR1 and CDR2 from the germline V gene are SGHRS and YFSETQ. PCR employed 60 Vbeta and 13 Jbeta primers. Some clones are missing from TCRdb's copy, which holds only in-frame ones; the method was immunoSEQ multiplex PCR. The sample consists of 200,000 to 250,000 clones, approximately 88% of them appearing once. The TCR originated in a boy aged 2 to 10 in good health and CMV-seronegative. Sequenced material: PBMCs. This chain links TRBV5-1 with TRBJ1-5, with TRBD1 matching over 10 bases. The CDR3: CASSLAPGTGDQPQHF. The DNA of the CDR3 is TGCGCCAGCAGCTTGGCCCCAGGGACAGGGGATCAGCCCCAGCATTTT.